This TCR beta chain was recovered during a study of blood T cell repertoires in COVID-19. The CDR3 is made up of 14 amino acids. In the original workflow: The assay estimated nucleated cells by amplifying reference gene primers. Here immunoSEQ multiplex PCR was the method, and the copy in TCRdb shows in-frame clones only, minus some. The V and J calls and clone size come from that table; D and trimming were worked out from the DNA. The sample carries roughly 670,000 clones, just under 90% recorded once. Sequencing used peripheral blood. The sequence came from a woman in her late teens or twenties with acute or convalescent COVID-19. The chain uses TRBV12-2 and TRBJ1-5; the DNA was not used to check the table's D call, TRBD1. TRBV12-2 is given as a pseudogene. CDR3: CASRLVVRDQPQHF. The CDR3 DNA reads TGTGCAAGTCGCTTAGTAGTCAGGGATCAGCCCCAGCATTTT.